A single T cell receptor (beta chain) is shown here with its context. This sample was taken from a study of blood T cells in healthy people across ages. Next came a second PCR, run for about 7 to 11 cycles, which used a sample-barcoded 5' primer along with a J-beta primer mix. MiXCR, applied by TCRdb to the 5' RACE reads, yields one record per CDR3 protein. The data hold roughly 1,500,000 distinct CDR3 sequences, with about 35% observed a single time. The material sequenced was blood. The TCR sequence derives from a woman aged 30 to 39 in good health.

Here the CDR3 reads CAWRPAGGNQPQHF. Here the CDR3 DNA reads TGTGCCTGGAGACCGGCCGGGGGCAATCAGCCCCAGCATTTT. The chain combines TRBV30 with TRBJ1-5, with D hard to call. This CDR3 region has 14 residues. Germline V gene data show CDR1 as GTSNPN and CDR2 as SVGIG (reference sequence). Trimming stripped 3 bases from V and 2 bases from J, with 11 bases between.